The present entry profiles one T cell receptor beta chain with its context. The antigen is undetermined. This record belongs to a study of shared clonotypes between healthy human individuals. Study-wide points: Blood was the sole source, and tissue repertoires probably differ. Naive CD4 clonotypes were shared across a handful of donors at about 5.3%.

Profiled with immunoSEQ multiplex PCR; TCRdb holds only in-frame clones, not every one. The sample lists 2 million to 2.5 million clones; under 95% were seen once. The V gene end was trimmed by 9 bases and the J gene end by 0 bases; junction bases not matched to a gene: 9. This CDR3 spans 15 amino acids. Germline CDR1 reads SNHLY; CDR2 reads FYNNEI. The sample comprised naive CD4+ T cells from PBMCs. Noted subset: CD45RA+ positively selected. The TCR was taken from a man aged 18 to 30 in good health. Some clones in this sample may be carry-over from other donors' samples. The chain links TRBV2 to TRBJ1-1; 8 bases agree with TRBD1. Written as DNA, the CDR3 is TGTGCCAGTAACTTACAGGGGGTTGTGAACACTGAAGCTTTCTTT. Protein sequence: CASNLQGVVNTEAFF.